The 4 T cell receptor beta chains reported below all come from one sample, sequenced in a study of blood T cell repertoires in COVID-19. Generated by immunoSEQ multiplex PCR, the TCRdb table keeps only in-frame clones and is missing some. This table has 200,000 to 250,000 clones, roughly 84% appearing once. Material for sequencing was PBMCs or T cells enriched from blood (not recorded which). The receptors stem from a woman in her thirties or forties who had recovered from COVID-19.

The chain joins TRBV18 to TRBJ2-3, with D possibly being TRBD1 (5 bases). The V end was cut by 1 base, the J end by 2 bases, with 7 bases between. There are 14 residues in the CDR3. The germline gives CDR1 KGHSH, CDR2 LQKENI. The CDR3 nucleotides read TGTGCCAGCTCACCACAGGGGAACACAGATACGCAGTATTTT. This encodes CASSPQGNTDTQYF.

The rearrangement links TRBV7-8 to TRBJ1-3; D is uncertain. With 5 bases removed from V and 0 bases from J, the gap between germline ends came to 11 bases. From germline, CDR1 is SGHVS and CDR2 FQNEAQ. The CDR3 has 15 residues. CDR3 sequence reads: CASSLYRVSGNTIYF. The CDR3 nucleotides are TGTGCCAGCAGCCTGTACCGGGTCTCTGGAAACACCATATATTTT.

This clone has only one observation. This rearrangement joins TRBV29-1 to TRBJ2-1; 12 bases align to TRBD2. Germline trimming cut 4 bases from V and 1 base from J; bases unmatched to any gene: 8. CDR3 length equals 17 residues. Germline assignment: CDR1 SQVTM and CDR2 ANQGSEA. CDR3 DNA sequence: TGCAGCGTTGGAGGACTAGCGGGAAAGGGGTCCTACAATGAGCAGTTCTTC. Translating gives CSVGGLAGKGSYNEQFF.

This clone appeared a single time. This chain's CDR3 is CASSQDRGENYGYTF. The CDR3 nucleotides are TGTGCCAGCAGCCAAGATCGGGGAGAGAACTATGGCTACACCTTC. The chain has TRBV3-1 (or the pseudogene TRBV3-2) and TRBJ1-2; D unresolved. Trimming removed 0 bases at V and 2 bases at J, with 10 bases between. The V gene's germline CDR1 is LGHDT and CDR2 YNNKEL (reference sequence). This CDR3 has 15 residues.